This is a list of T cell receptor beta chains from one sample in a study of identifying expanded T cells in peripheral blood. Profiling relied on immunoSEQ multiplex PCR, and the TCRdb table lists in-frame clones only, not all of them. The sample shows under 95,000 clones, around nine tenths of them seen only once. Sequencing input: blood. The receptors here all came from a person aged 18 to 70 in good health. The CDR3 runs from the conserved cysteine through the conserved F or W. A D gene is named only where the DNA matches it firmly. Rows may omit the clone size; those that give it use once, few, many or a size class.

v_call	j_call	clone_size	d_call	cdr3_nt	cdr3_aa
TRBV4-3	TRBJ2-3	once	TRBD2	TGCGCCAGCAGCCAAGGATGGGGGGGGATGAGGTCCGCAGATACGCAGTATTTT	CASSQGWGGMRSADTQYF
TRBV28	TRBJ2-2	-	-	TGTGCCAGCAGCCTCCAACAGGGGAGGGCCGGGGAGCTGTTTTTT	CASSLQQGRAGELFF
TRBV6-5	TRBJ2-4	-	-	TGTGCCAGCAAGGATCTTGCCAAAAACATTCAGTACTTC	CASKDLAKNIQYF
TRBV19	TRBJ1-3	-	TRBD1	TGTGCCAGTAGGTCCACATCCGGGACAGGGGGCTTTGGAAACACCATATATTTT	CASRSTSGTGGFGNTIYF
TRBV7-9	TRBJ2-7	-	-	TGTGCCAGCAGCTTCAGGGGTTCCGAGCAGTACTTC	CASSFRGSEQYF
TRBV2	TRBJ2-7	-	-	TGTGCCAGCAGTGAAGTGCAGTTTCCGCAGTACTTC	CASSEVQFPQYF
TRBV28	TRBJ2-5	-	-	TGTGCCAGCAGGGCATCGGGGGCAGAGACCCAGTACTTC	CASRASGAETQYF
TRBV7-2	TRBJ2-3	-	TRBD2	TGTGCCAGCAGCCAAGCGGGGGCTGGAGATACGCAGTATTTT	CASSQAGAGDTQYF
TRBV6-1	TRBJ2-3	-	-	TGTGCCAGCAGTGCGTTTGGTGAGGCTAGCACAGATACGCAGTATTTT	CASSAFGEASTDTQYF
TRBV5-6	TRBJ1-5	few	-	TGTGCCAGCAGTTCGTCTGAGGCTTATCAGCCCCAGCATTTT	CASSSSEAYQPQHF
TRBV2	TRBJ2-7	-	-	TGTGCCAGCAGTGCGGCGGACGAGCAGTACTTC	CASSAADEQYF
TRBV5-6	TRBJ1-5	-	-	TGTGCCAGCAGCTTACGGGGGAGTGGTGATCAGCCCCAGCATTTT	CASSLRGSGDQPQHF
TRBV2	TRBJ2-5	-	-	TGTGCCAGCAGTGAAGAGGAGGCACCGGGGACCCAGTACTTC	CASSEEEAPGTQYF
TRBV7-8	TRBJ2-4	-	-	TGTGCCAGCAGCTCAGGCGGCTCCAAAAACATTCAGTACTTC	CASSSGGSKNIQYF
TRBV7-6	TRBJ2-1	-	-	TGTGCCAGCAGCAACCCCGAGCGGGAGCAGTTCTTC	CASSNPEREQFF
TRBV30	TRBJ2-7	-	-	TGTGCCTGGAGTGTAGGCAGCTACGAGCAGTACTTC	CAWSVGSYEQYF
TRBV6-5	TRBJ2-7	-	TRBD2	TGTGCCAGCAGTTACTCGGGGGGCGGGAGGCCCTACGAGCAGTACTTC	CASSYSGGGRPYEQYF
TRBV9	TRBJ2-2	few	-	TGTGCCAGCAGCCTTGGACTAGGGGGCACCGGGGAGCTGTTTTTT	CASSLGLGGTGELFF
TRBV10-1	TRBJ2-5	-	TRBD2	TGCGCCAGCAGTGAGCGGGAGGGCCATCCAGAGACCCAGTACTTC	CASSEREGHPETQYF